This T cell receptor beta chain was observed in a study of cytomegalovirus exposure and HLA in healthy donors. PCR used 60 Vbeta primers and 13 Jbeta primers. Only in-frame clones appear in the TCRdb table, and some are missing; sequencing was by immunoSEQ multiplex PCR. Of around 280,000 clones listed, over 85% are singletons. The ends were cut back, 0 bases at V and 10 bases at J, with 4 bases in the middle. Germline V gene lookup returns CDR1 MNHNY and CDR2 SVGAGI (reference sequence). The CDR3 sequence is 11 residues long. This clone was seen only once. Material for sequencing was PBMCs. The chain is built from TRBV6-6 and TRBJ2-1; no reliable D call. This TCR came from a woman aged 18-29 years in good health and CMV-seronegative. CDR3 in DNA: TGTGCCAGCAGTTACTCCGGGGAGCAGTTCTTC. This gives the protein CASSYSGEQFF.